This TCR beta chain was captured in a study of blood T cell repertoires in COVID-19. On the study more broadly: The analysed material was cDNA or gDNA that came from T cells, B-cell-depleted T cells, or PBMCs.

As handled by the study authors: Researchers report that nucleated cell counts were estimated from reference gene primer amplification. Sequencing used immunoSEQ multiplex PCR; TCRdb keeps in-frame clones, though not all of them. The DNA gave D and trimming, while V, J and clone size come from that table. The sample includes 490,000 or so clones, 70% to 90% of them seen just once. The study drew participants aged about 18 to 90 years from about two dozen US areas. Donors in Cohort 3 counted as recovered after two negative PCRs, clearance, or symptom resolution. This clone was counted between two and nine times. Sequenced input: PBMCs or T cells enriched from blood (not recorded which). The source is a middle-aged woman who had recovered from COVID-19.

CDR3 sequence: CASSSPFREQYF. CDR3 sequence (DNA): TGTGCCAGCAGCTCCCCGTTTCGGGAGCAGTACTTC. The J gene is TRBJ2-7, the V gene TRBV5-4; D is uncertain. The germline V gene has CDR1 SGHNT and CDR2 YYREEE (reference sequence). Between the trimmed V and J ends, which lost 3 bases and 7 bases, there was a span of 11 bases. The CDR3 has 12 residues.